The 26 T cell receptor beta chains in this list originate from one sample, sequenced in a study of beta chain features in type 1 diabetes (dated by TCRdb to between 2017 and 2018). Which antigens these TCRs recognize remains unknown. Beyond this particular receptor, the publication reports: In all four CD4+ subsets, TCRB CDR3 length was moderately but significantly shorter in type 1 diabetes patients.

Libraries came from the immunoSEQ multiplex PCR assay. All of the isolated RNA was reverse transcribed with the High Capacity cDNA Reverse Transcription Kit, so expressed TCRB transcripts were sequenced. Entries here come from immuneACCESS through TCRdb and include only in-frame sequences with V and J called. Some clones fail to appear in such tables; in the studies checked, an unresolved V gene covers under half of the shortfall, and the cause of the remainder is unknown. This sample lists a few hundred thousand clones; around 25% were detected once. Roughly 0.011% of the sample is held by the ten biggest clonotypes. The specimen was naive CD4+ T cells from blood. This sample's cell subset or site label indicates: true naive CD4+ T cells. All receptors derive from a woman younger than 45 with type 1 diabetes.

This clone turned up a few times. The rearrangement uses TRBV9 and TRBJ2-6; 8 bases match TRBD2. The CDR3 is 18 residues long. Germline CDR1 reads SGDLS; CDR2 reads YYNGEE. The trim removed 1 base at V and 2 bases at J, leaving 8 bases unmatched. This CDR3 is CASSVIREGLAGANVLTF. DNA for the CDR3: TGTGCCAGCAGCGTAATCCGGGAGGGTCTGGCTGGGGCCAACGTCCTGACTTTC.

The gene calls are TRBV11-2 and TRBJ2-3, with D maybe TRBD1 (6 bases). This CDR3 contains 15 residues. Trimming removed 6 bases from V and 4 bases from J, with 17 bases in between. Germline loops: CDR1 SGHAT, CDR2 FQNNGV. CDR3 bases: TGTGCCAGCAGACTTAACAGGGTGTCCCCAGATACGCAGTATTTT. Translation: CASRLNRVSPDTQYF.

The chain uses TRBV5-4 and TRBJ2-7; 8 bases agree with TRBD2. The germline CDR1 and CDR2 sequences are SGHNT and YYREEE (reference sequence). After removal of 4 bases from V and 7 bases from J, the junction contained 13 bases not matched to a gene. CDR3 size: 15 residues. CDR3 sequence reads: CASSPGGLGQREQYF. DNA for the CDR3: TGTGCCAGCAGCCCGGGGGGACTAGGCCAAAGAGAGCAGTACTTC.

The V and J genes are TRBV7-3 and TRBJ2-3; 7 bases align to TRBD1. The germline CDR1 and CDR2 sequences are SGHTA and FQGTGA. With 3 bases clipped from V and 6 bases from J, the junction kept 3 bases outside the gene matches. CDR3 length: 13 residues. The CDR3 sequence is CASSLTRGDTQYF. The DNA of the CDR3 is TGTGCCAGCAGCTTGACCAGGGGGGATACGCAGTATTTT.

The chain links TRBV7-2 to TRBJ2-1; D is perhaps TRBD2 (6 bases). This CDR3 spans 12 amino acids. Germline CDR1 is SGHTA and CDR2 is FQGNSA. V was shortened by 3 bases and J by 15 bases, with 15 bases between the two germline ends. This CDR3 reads CASSFPTGARFF. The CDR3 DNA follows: TGTGCCAGCAGCTTTCCAACGGGAGCCAGGTTCTTC.

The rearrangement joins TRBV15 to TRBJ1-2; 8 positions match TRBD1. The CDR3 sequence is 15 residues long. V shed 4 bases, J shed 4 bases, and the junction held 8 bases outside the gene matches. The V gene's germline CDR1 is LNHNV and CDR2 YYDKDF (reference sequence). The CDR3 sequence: CATSNDRGYGYGYTF. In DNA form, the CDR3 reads TGTGCCACCAGCAACGACAGGGGATACGGCTATGGCTACACCTTC.

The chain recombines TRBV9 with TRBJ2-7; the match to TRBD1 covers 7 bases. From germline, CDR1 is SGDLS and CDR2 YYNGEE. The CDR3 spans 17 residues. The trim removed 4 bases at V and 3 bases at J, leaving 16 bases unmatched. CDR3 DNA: TGTGCCAGCAGCCCCTTTAACCCGGGACAGAGCCGCTACGAGCAGTACTTC. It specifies CASSPFNPGQSRYEQYF.

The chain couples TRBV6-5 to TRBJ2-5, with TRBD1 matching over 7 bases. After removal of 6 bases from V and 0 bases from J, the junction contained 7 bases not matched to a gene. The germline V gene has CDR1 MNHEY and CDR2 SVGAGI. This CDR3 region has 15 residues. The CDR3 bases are TGTGCCAGCAGGAAAGCAGGGACAGACCAAGAGACCCAGTACTTC. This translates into CASRKAGTDQETQYF.

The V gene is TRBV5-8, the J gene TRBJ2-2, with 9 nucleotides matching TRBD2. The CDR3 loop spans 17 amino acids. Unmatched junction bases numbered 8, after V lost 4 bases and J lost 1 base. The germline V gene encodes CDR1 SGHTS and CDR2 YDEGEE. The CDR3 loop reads CASSEGSGSVNTGELFF. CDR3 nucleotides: TGTGCCAGCAGCGAGGGTAGCGGGAGTGTGAACACCGGGGAGCTGTTTTTT.

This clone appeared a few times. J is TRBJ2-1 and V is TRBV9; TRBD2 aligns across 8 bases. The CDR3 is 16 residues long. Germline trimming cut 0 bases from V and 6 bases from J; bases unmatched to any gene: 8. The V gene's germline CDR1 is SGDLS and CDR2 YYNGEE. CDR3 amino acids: CASSVVPGRAGNEQFF. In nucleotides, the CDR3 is TGTGCCAGCAGCGTAGTTCCCGGGAGGGCCGGCAATGAGCAGTTCTTC.

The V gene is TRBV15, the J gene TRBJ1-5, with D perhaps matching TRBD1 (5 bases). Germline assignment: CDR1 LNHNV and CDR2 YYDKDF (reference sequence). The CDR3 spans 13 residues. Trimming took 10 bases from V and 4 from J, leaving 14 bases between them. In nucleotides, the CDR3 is TGTGCCAGCGGGACGGAGCTTAATCAGCCCCAGCATTTT. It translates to CASGTELNQPQHF. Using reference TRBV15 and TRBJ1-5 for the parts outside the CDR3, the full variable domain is DAMVIQNPRYQVTQFGKPVTLSCSQTLNHNVMYWYQQKSSQAPKLLFHYYDKDFNNEADTPDNFQSRRPNTSFCFLDIRSPGLGDTAMYLCASGTELNQPQHFGDGTRLSIL.

CDR3: CASSPPVGGGRQETQYF. The CDR3 DNA is TGTGCCAGCTCACCACCGGTTGGCGGTGGCCGACAAGAGACCCAGTACTTC. The chain joins TRBV18 to TRBJ2-5; D is uncertain. Germline loops: CDR1 KGHSH, CDR2 LQKENI. There are 17 residues in the CDR3. Trimming stripped 0 bases from V and 2 bases from J, with 16 bases between.

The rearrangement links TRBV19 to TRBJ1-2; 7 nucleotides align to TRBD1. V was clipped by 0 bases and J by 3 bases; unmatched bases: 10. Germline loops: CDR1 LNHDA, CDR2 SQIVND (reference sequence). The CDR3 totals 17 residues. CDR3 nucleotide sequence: TGTGCCAGTAGTATAGAGGGACTGGTTGGACAGGACTATGGCTACACCTTC. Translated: CASSIEGLVGQDYGYTF.

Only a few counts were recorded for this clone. In nucleotides, the CDR3 is TGTGCCACCAGCAGAGATAATGGGGCCGGCACTGAAGCTTTCTTT. Translating it yields CATSRDNGAGTEAFF. The rearrangement joins TRBV15 to TRBJ1-1; D is perhaps TRBD1 (5 bases). This CDR3 contains 15 residues. The V gene lost 0 bases and the J gene lost 4 bases, with 12 bases spanning the gap. From germline, CDR1 is LNHNV and CDR2 YYDKDF (reference sequence).

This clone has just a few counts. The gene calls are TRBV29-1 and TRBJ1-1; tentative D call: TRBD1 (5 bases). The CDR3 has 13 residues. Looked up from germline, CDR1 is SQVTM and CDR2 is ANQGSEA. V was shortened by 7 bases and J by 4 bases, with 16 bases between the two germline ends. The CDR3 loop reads CSAQGGEGTEAFF. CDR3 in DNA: TGCAGCGCCCAGGGCGGGGAGGGCACTGAAGCTTTCTTT.

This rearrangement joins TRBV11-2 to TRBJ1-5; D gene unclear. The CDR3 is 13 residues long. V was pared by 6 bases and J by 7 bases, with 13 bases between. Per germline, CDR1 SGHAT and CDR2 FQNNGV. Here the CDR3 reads CASSFGGPQPQHF. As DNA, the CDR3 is TGTGCCAGCAGTTTTGGTGGGCCCCAGCCCCAGCATTTT.

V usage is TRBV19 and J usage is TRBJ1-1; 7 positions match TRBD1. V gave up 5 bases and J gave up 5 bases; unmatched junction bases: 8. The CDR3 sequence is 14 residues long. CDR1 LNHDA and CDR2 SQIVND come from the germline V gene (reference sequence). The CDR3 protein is CASSADRVQTEAFF. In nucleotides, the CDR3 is TGTGCCAGTAGTGCCGACAGGGTTCAAACTGAAGCTTTCTTT. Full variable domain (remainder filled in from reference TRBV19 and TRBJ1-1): DGGITQSPKYLFRKEGQNVTLSCEQNLNHDAMYWYRQDPGQGLRLIYYSQIVNDFQKGDIAEGYSVSREKKESFPLTVTSAQKNPTAFYLCASSADRVQTEAFFGQGTRLTVV.

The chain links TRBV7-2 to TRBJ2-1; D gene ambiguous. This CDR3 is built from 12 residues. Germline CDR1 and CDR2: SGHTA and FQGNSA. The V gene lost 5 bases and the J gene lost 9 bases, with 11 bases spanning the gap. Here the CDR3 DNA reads TGTGCCAGCAGCCCACTCTTGGTTGAGCAGTTCTTC. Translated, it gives CASSPLLVEQFF.

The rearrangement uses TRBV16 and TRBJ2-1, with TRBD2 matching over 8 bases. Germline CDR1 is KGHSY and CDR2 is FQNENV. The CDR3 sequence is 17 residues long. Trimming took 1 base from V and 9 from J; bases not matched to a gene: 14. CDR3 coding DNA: TGTGCCAGCAGCCAATGGCTAAGGGTAGCGGGATCGGGTGAGCAGTTCTTC. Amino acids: CASSQWLRVAGSGEQFF.

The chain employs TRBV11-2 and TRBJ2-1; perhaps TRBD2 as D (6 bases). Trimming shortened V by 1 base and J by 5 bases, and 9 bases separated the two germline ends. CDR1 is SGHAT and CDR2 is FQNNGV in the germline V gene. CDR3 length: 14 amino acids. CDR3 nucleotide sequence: TGTGCCAGCAGCTTAGCGGTAGCGGACAATGAGCAGTTCTTC. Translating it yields CASSLAVADNEQFF. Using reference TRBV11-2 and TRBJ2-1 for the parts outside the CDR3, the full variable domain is EAGVAQSPRYKIIEKRQSVAFWCNPISGHATLYWYQQILGQGPKLLIQFQNNGVVDDSQLPKDRFSAERLKGVDSTLKIQPAKLEDSAVYLCASSLAVADNEQFFGPGTRLTVL.

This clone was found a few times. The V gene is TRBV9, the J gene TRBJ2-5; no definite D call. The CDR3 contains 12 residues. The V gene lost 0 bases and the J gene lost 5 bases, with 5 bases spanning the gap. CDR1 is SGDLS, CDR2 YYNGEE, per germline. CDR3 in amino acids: CASSVESETQYF. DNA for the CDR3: TGTGCCAGCAGCGTAGAGAGTGAGACCCAGTACTTC. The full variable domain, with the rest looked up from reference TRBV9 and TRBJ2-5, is DSGVTQTPKHLITATGQRVTLRCSPRSGDLSVYWYQQSLDQGLQFLIQYYNGEERAKGNILERFSAQQFPDLHSELNLSSLELGDSALYFCASSVESETQYFGPGTRLLVL.

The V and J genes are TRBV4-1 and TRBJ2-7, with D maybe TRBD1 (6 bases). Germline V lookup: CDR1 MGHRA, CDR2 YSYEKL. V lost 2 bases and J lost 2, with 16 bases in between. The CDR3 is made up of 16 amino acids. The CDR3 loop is CASSQWVTGFPYEQYF. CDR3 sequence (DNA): TGCGCCAGCAGCCAATGGGTCACAGGGTTTCCCTACGAGCAGTACTTC.

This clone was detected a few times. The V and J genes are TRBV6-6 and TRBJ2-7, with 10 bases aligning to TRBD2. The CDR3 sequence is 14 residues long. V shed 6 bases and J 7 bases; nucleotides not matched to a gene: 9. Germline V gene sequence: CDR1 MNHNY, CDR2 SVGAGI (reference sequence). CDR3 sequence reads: CASRIAGGPREQYF. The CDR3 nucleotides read TGTGCCAGCAGGATAGCGGGAGGCCCTAGGGAGCAGTACTTC.

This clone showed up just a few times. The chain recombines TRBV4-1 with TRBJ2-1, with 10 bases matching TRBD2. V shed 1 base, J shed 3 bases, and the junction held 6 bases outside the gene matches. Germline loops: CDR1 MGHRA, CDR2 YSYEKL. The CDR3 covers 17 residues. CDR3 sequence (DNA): TGCGCCAGCAGCCAAGTAGAACTAGCGGGATACTACAATGAGCAGTTCTTC. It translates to CASSQVELAGYYNEQFF.

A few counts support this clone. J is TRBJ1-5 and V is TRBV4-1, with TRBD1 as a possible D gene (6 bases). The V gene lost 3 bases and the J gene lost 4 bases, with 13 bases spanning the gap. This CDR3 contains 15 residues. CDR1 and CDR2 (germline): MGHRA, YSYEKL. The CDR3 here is CASSHSGQPNQPQHF. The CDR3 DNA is TGCGCCAGCAGCCATTCCGGACAGCCGAATCAGCCCCAGCATTTT.

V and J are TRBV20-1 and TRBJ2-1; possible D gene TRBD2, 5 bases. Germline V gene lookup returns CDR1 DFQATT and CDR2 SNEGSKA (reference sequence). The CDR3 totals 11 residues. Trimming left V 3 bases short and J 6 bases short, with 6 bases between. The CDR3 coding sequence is TGCAGTGCTAGGAGCGGCAATGAGCAGTTCTTC. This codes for CSARSGNEQFF.